Listed below are T cell receptor beta chains from one sample, sequenced in a study of HIV-infected children after antiretroviral therapy interruption. TCRdb processed the 3' RACE reads anew with MiXCR; each CDR3 protein has one entry. The sample yields about 15,000 distinct CDR3 sequences, around 3.4% seen once. This material consisted of CD45RO+ CD8+ T cells from PBMCs, pooled from several time points, taken from a donor given antiretroviral therapy, either interrupted or continuous. The receptor set was obtained from a pool of human donors with HIV. Each CDR3 is given with its conserved first and last residue. D genes are given only for firm matches. Expanded clones are given a class, and other clones once, few, many or no size at all.

D gene: NA
J gene: TRBJ2-7
V gene: TRBV13
clone size: medium-sized
CDR3 protein: CASSPTGGSHFPAEQYF
CDR3 DNA: TGTGCCAGCAGTCCTACCGGTGGGTCTCACTTCCCCGCCGAGCAGTACTTC

D gene: NA
J gene: TRBJ2-7
V gene: TRBV6-1
clone size: many
CDR3 protein: CASSDHSGSSYEQYF
CDR3 DNA: TGTGCCAGCAGTGATCATAGCGGAAGCTCCTACGAGCAGTACTTC

D gene: TRBD1
J gene: TRBJ2-3
V gene: TRBV6-4
clone size: NA
CDR3 protein: CASSDSGGADTQYF
CDR3 DNA: TGTGCCAGCAGTGACTCAGGGGGCGCAGATACGCAGTATTTT

D gene: NA
J gene: TRBJ2-2
V gene: TRBV24-1
clone size: many
CDR3 protein: CATSLRGAGELFF
CDR3 DNA: TGTGCCACCAGCCTCAGGGGCGCCGGGGAGCTGTTTTTT

D gene: TRBD1
J gene: TRBJ2-7
V gene: TRBV7-6
clone size: many
CDR3 protein: CASSYGTGLTYEQYF
CDR3 DNA: TGTGCCAGCAGCTACGGGACAGGGTTAACCTACGAGCAGTACTTC

D gene: NA
J gene: TRBJ2-3
V gene: TRBV7-3
clone size: many
CDR3 protein: CASGAFLADTQYF
CDR3 DNA: TGTGCCAGCGGGGCATTTTTGGCAGATACGCAGTATTTT

D gene: NA
J gene: TRBJ2-1
V gene: TRBV29-1
clone size: many
CDR3 protein: CSVDPTANEQFF
CDR3 DNA: TGCAGCGTTGATCCGACAGCCAATGAGCAGTTCTTC

D gene: NA
J gene: TRBJ2-7
V gene: TRBV28
clone size: many
CDR3 protein: CASSFQTDSYEQYF
CDR3 DNA: TGTGCCAGCAGTTTTCAGACGGACAGTTACGAGCAGTACTTC

D gene: NA
J gene: TRBJ2-1
V gene: TRBV20-1
clone size: many
CDR3 protein: CSARDLGNAYNEQFF
CDR3 DNA: TGCAGTGCCAGAGATCTGGGGAACGCCTACAATGAGCAGTTCTTC

D gene: NA
J gene: TRBJ2-5
V gene: TRBV18
clone size: many
CDR3 protein: CASSPQRMQETQYF
CDR3 DNA: TGTGCCAGCTCACCACAACGGATGCAAGAGACCCAGTACTTC

D gene: TRBD1
J gene: TRBJ2-3
V gene: TRBV5-1
clone size: many
CDR3 protein: CASSLRQGVGTDTQYF
CDR3 DNA: TGCGCCAGCAGCCTTAGACAGGGGGTAGGCACAGATACGCAGTATTTT

D gene: NA
J gene: TRBJ2-7
V gene: TRBV12-3/TRBV12-4
clone size: many
CDR3 protein: CASSSQGGPLYEQYF
CDR3 DNA: TGTGCCAGCAGTAGCCAAGGTGGGCCCCTCTACGAGCAGTACTTC

D gene: NA
J gene: TRBJ2-7
V gene: TRBV6-1
clone size: many
CDR3 protein: CATKRPGNYEQYF
CDR3 DNA: TGTGCCACCAAACGTCCAGGGAACTACGAGCAGTACTTC

D gene: TRBD1
J gene: TRBJ2-3
V gene: TRBV6-4
clone size: many
CDR3 protein: CASSDTGTGTDTQYF
CDR3 DNA: TGTGCCAGCAGTGACACCGGGACAGGCACAGATACGCAGTATTTT

D gene: NA
J gene: TRBJ2-2
V gene: TRBV21-1
clone size: many
CDR3 protein: CASSNFWAADTGELFF
CDR3 DNA: TGTGCCAGCAGCAATTTTTGGGCGGCTGACACCGGGGAGCTGTTTTTT